The 18 T cell receptor beta chains below all came from one sample that was sequenced in a study of post-analysis software for immune sequencing data. Researchers reported that TCR beta cDNA libraries carried unique molecular identifiers. Each CDR3 protein gets one entry after TCRdb re-called the PCR reads with MiXCR. The sample consists of 450,000 to 700,000 distinct CDR3 sequences, 44% of them appearing once. Study-level results: Roughly 5 TRBV segments were significantly more frequent in patients than in controls. TRBV5-6, TRBV5-1 and TRBV20-1 were among these segments.

These receptors lack a known antigen. The specimen sequenced was blood. The receptor set was obtained from a girl under 18 with multiple sclerosis.

CDR3 bases: TGTGCCAGCAGCCGCTACAGGGACGAGCAGTACTTC. Translation: CASSRYRDEQYF. This chain links TRBV7-2 with TRBJ2-7, with a tentative D call TRBD1 (6 bases). Per germline, CDR1 SGHTA and CDR2 FQGNSA. The CDR3 covers 12 residues. Trimming removed 5 bases from V and 5 bases from J, with 10 bases in between. The full variable domain, with the rest looked up from reference TRBV7-2 and TRBJ2-7, is GAGVSQSPSNKVTEKGKDVELRCDPISGHTALYWYRQSLGQGLEFLIYFQGNSAPDKSGLPSDRFSAERTGGSVSTLTIQRTQQEDSAVYLCASSRYRDEQYFGPGTRLTVT.

This clonotype was counted between two and nine times. The rearrangement uses TRBV6-5 and TRBJ2-5, with D unresolved. CDR1 and CDR2 from the germline V gene are MNHEY and SVGAGI. The CDR3 runs to 14 residues. V lost 3 bases and J lost 2, with 10 bases in between. The CDR3 coding sequence is TGTGCCAGCAGTTATCTGGGCAGGCAAGAGACCCAGTACTTC. Residues: CASSYLGRQETQYF.

This clonotype was counted only a few times. The chain employs TRBV5-6 and TRBJ2-3; D is possibly TRBD2 (5 bases). The V end was cut by 2 bases, the J end by 2 bases, with 18 bases between. CDR3 length: 17 residues. CDR1 is SGHDT, CDR2 YYEEEE, per germline. The CDR3 protein is CASSLGSSSFVTDTQYF. The DNA for the CDR3 is TGTGCCAGCAGCTTAGGATCATCTAGCTTTGTCACAGATACGCAGTATTTT.

The CDR3 sequence: CASSQPGTNTGELFF. The CDR3 nucleotides are TGCGCCAGCAGCCAGCCCGGGACCAACACCGGGGAGCTGTTTTTT. This sequence joins TRBV4-1 and TRBJ2-2, with D tentatively TRBD1 or TRBD2 (5 bases each). Germline values: CDR1 MGHRA, CDR2 YSYEKL. V was trimmed by 3 bases and J by 2 bases, leaving 10 bases between them. The CDR3 has 15 amino acids.

In nucleotides, the CDR3 is TGTGCCATCAGCCCCGGAGAGAGGGATCAGCCCCAGCATTTT. This translates into CAISPGERDQPQHF. This sequence joins TRBV10-3 and TRBJ1-5; D is uncertain. Germline V gene data show CDR1 as ENHRY and CDR2 as SYGVKD. The V gene lost 6 bases and the J gene lost 5 bases, with 14 bases spanning the gap. The CDR3 contains 14 residues.

A few counts support this clonotype. The J gene is TRBJ1-5, the V gene TRBV29-1, with a tentative D call TRBD1 (5 bases). Trimming left V 3 bases short and J 3 bases short, with 9 bases between. Germline CDR1 SQVTM, CDR2 ANQGSEA. This CDR3 comprises 13 residues. The CDR3 is CSVDQGLNQPQHF. CDR3 coding DNA: TGCAGCGTTGACCAGGGCCTCAATCAGCCCCAGCATTTT.

This clonotype has only a few counts. This chain connects TRBV5-1 to TRBJ2-1; 7 bases fit TRBD2. Germline V gene data show CDR1 as SGHRS and CDR2 as YFSETQ. The CDR3 runs 14 residues. The J segment lost 6 bases and the V segment lost 4 bases, leaving 7 bases of the junction unmatched. The CDR3 reads CASSPSGLFNEQFF. CDR3 nucleotide sequence: TGCGCCAGCAGCCCTAGCGGATTATTCAATGAGCAGTTCTTC. The entire variable domain, with the rest obtained from reference TRBV5-1 and TRBJ2-1, is as follows: KAGVTQTPRYLIKTRGQQVTLSCSPISGHRSVSWYQQTPGQGLQFLFEYFSETQRNKGNFPGRFSGRQFSNSRSEMNVSTLELGDSALYLCASSPSGLFNEQFFGPGTRLTVL.

This chain connects TRBV5-5 to TRBJ2-5; TRBD2 matches 7 bases. V lost 4 bases and J lost 2; bases outside the gene matches: 14. There are 17 residues in the CDR3. Germline values: CDR1 SGHKS, CDR2 YYEKEE (reference sequence). CDR3 residues: CASSQRAGPYSQETQYF. DNA for the CDR3: TGTGCCAGCAGCCAACGAGCGGGGCCGTACTCTCAAGAGACCCAGTACTTC.

The chain combines TRBV4-2 with TRBJ2-7; D might be TRBD2 (5 bases). CDR1 and CDR2 from the germline V gene are LGHNA and YNFKEQ. V lost 4 bases and J lost 6, with 16 bases in between. This CDR3 has 14 residues. CDR3 sequence: CASSPRLLEGEQYF. The CDR3 DNA reads TGTGCCAGCAGCCCCCGACTACTCGAGGGCGAGCAGTACTTC.

The rearrangement uses TRBV5-6 and TRBJ1-5; D gene uncertain. Germline CDR1 SGHDT, CDR2 YYEEEE. CDR3 length: 15 residues. Trimming shortened V by 2 bases and J by 7 bases, and 16 bases separated the two germline ends. The CDR3 is CASSFGPAWSQPQHF. CDR3 nucleotides: TGTGCCAGCAGCTTCGGGCCGGCCTGGTCACAGCCCCAGCATTTT.

V and J are TRBV12-3 or TRBV12-4 and TRBJ1-5; tentative D call: TRBD1 (5 bases). CDR3 size: 13 residues. V lost 6 bases, J lost 3 bases, and 9 bases lay in between. DNA of the CDR3: TGTGCCAGCAGCCGACAGCCCAATCAGCCCCAGCATTTT. Translating gives CASSRQPNQPQHF.

The chain couples TRBV10-2 to TRBJ2-7; D call uncertain. CDR1 and CDR2 from the germline V gene are WSHSY and SAAADI. V was cut by 6 bases and J by 5 bases, with 17 bases left in between. The CDR3 is made up of 14 amino acids. The CDR3 protein is CASRAYSHDDEQYF. The CDR3, as DNA: TGCGCCAGCAGAGCTTACTCTCACGACGACGAGCAGTACTTC.

This clonotype was detected a few times. This chain links TRBV20-1 with TRBJ2-1; TRBD2 aligns across 8 bases. The CDR3 contains 13 residues. Germline assignment: CDR1 DFQATT and CDR2 SNEGSKA (reference sequence). This chain's CDR3 is CSAQRERYNEQFF. For the CDR3, the DNA is TGCAGCGCCCAGCGGGAGAGGTACAATGAGCAGTTCTTC.

The rearrangement joins TRBV10-3 to TRBJ2-1, with D maybe TRBD2 (5 bases). Per germline, CDR1 ENHRY and CDR2 SYGVKD. Trimming shortened V by 6 bases and J by 4 bases, and 19 bases separated the two germline ends. The CDR3 is made up of 16 amino acids. The CDR3 region has the DNA TGTGCCATCAGGAACCAACTAGGTTCGAATTACAATGAGCAGTTCTTC. It yields the protein CAIRNQLGSNYNEQFF.

V is TRBV6-6 and J is TRBJ2-5, with D hard to call. The tail of the sequence fits TRBJ2-7 better, so the J call may be wrong. The CDR3 runs to 14 residues. Germline V gives CDR1 MNHNY, CDR2 SVGAGI (reference sequence). CDR3 region: CASSYLGRSYEQYF. The CDR3 region has the DNA TGTGCCAGCAGTTACCTGGGCAGGAGTTACGAGCAGTACTTC.

This clonotype was seen ten or more times. V and J are TRBV9 and TRBJ2-7, with 8 positions matching TRBD1. Unmatched junction bases numbered 6, after V lost 0 bases and J lost 4 bases. Looked up from germline, CDR1 is SGDLS and CDR2 is YYNGEE. The CDR3 loop spans 15 amino acids. CDR3 sequence reads: CASSVGGRGQYEQYF. Written as DNA, the CDR3 is TGTGCCAGCAGCGTAGGGGGCAGGGGGCAATACGAGCAGTACTTC.

This clonotype was detected a few times. This sequence joins TRBV7-9 and TRBJ2-7; 11 bases agree with TRBD1. The CDR3 runs 16 residues. The germline V gene encodes CDR1 SEHNR and CDR2 FQNEAQ (reference sequence). Germline trimming cut 4 bases from V and 2 bases from J; bases unmatched to any gene: 7. The CDR3 loop reads CASSSRTGGDAYEQYF. CDR3 bases: TGTGCCAGCAGCTCCCGGACAGGGGGCGATGCCTACGAGCAGTACTTC.

V is TRBV24-1 and J is TRBJ2-1, with D tentatively TRBD1 (5 bases). Germline-derived CDR1 and CDR2 are KGHDR and SFDVKD. The CDR3 spans 13 residues. V was trimmed by 3 bases and J by 8 bases, leaving 10 bases between them. The CDR3 DNA reads TGTGCCACCAGTGATCTCCAGGGTTATGAGCAGTTCTTC. Translating it yields CATSDLQGYEQFF.